A selection of T cell receptor beta chains follows, all from one sample in a study of cytomegalovirus exposure and HLA in healthy donors. Assay used: immunoSEQ multiplex PCR; TCRdb lists only in-frame clones, some missing. The data contain 100,000 to 150,000 clones, about three quarters of them seen just once; the ten biggest clones take up about 1.8%. The sample was PBMCs. These receptors were taken from a woman aged 35 to 49 in good health and CMV-seronegative. Each CDR3 is given with its conserved first and last residue. Each record gives: D gene, V gene, J gene, clone size, CDR3 protein, CDR3 DNA. A D gene is named only where the DNA matches it firmly. Rows may omit the clone size; those that give it use once, few, many or a size class.

-,TRBV6-1,TRBJ1-2,-,CASSAKNYGYTF,TGTGCCAGCAGTGCAAAAAACTATGGCTACACCTTC
-,TRBV25-1,TRBJ2-7,-,CASSTPGAKGQYF,TGTGCCAGCAGTACACCGGGAGCAAAGGGGCAGTACTTC
-,TRBV30,TRBJ1-3,-,CAWKSEGVGNTIYF,TGTGCCTGGAAATCAGAAGGGGTTGGAAACACCATATATTTT
-,TRBV28,TRBJ1-3,few,CATNNQASGNTIYF,TGTGCCACAAACAATCAGGCCTCTGGAAACACCATATATTTT
TRBD1,TRBV5-1,TRBJ2-5,-,CASSFQTGTQETQYF,TGCGCCAGCAGCTTCCAGACAGGGACCCAAGAGACCCAGTACTTC
TRBD1,TRBV6-4,TRBJ1-4,-,CGKGAKEKLFF,TGTGGAAAGGGGGCGAAGGAAAAACTGTTTTTT
TRBD1,TRBV7-2,TRBJ1-3,-,CASSPSGTASGNTIYF,TGTGCCAGCAGCCCATCCGGGACAGCCTCTGGAAACACCATATATTTT
TRBD1,TRBV27,TRBJ1-5,-,CASRPTGDNQPQHF,TGTGCCAGCAGACCCACAGGGGACAATCAGCCCCAGCATTTT
TRBD1,TRBV5-1,TRBJ2-3,-,CASSGTGESTDTQYF,TGCGCCAGCAGTGGGACAGGGGAAAGCACAGATACGCAGTATTTT
-,TRBV27,TRBJ2-7,-,CASGQVLYEQYF,TGTGCCAGCGGGCAGGTACTCTACGAGCAGTACTTC
-,TRBV21-1,TRBJ1-1,-,CASTESGGEAFF,TGTGCCAGCACTGAGTCGGGGGGGGAAGCTTTCTTT
TRBD1,TRBV27,TRBJ2-7,once,CASSTRQGAQSYEQYF,TGTGCCAGCAGCACGAGACAGGGGGCTCAATCCTACGAGCAGTACTTC
TRBD1,TRBV11-2,TRBJ1-5,-,CASSAGTVSNQPQHF,TGTGCCAGCAGCGCCGGGACAGTTAGCAATCAGCCCCAGCATTTT
TRBD2,TRBV7-8,TRBJ2-5,-,CASSLLGGPSRETQYF,TGTGCCAGCAGCTTACTGGGAGGGCCGTCCAGGGAGACCCAGTACTTC
TRBD2,TRBV7-9,TRBJ2-7,-,CASSTGTSGSEQYF,TGTGCCAGCAGTACCGGGACTAGCGGGAGCGAGCAGTACTTC
-,TRBV28,TRBJ1-2,-,CASSDRRGYTF,TGTGCCAGCAGCGACCGGAGGGGCTACACCTTC
TRBD2,TRBV29-1,TRBJ2-1,-,CSVDSGKSSYNEQFF,TGCAGCGTTGATAGCGGGAAGAGCTCCTACAATGAGCAGTTCTTC
-,TRBV7-3,TRBJ1-1,-,CASSFGHQSTEAFF,TGTGCCAGCAGCTTCGGACACCAGAGCACTGAAGCTTTCTTT
-,TRBV5-1,TRBJ2-6,-,CASSLVATGANGLTF,TGCGCCAGCAGCTTGGTCGCAACTGGGGCCAACGGTCTGACTTTC
TRBD2,TRBV2,TRBJ2-1,-,CASSEASGGAHIEQFF,TGTGCCAGCAGTGAGGCTAGCGGGGGGGCCCACATTGAGCAGTTCTTC
-,TRBV2,TRBJ1-1,few,CASTTTQGNTEAFF,TGTGCCAGCACCACTACCCAGGGAAACACTGAAGCTTTCTTT
TRBD1,TRBV10-1,TRBJ2-2,-,CASSETGGIGELFF,TGCGCCAGCAGTGAGACAGGGGGCATCGGGGAGCTGTTTTTT
TRBD2,TRBV7-9,TRBJ2-5,few,CASSLGTSGRAQYF,TGTGCCAGCAGCTTAGGGACTAGCGGGAGGGCCCAGTACTTC
TRBD1,TRBV13,TRBJ1-2,once,CASSLVTGDYGYTF,TGTGCCAGCAGCTTAGTTACAGGGGACTATGGCTACACCTTC
-,TRBV6-4,TRBJ2-1,-,CASSDSSRGDPYNEQFF,TGTGCCAGCAGTGACTCGAGTAGAGGTGACCCCTACAATGAGCAGTTCTTC
TRBD1,TRBV7-9,TRBJ1-5,-,CASSDGQGAVSSNQPQHF,TGTGCCAGCAGCGACGGACAGGGGGCCGTGAGTAGCAATCAGCCCCAGCATTTT
-,TRBV29-1,TRBJ2-1,-,CSVDLGGSYNEQFF,TGCAGCGTTGATCTGGGGGGTTCGTACAATGAGCAGTTCTTC
TRBD2,TRBV27,TRBJ2-2,-,CASIRLAGGNTGELFF,TGTGCCAGCATTCGACTAGCGGGAGGGAACACCGGGGAGCTGTTTTTT
TRBD1,TRBV27,TRBJ1-4,once,CASSAPDRGREKLFF,TGTGCCAGCAGTGCCCCGGACAGGGGGAGGGAAAAACTGTTTTTT
-,TRBV12-2,TRBJ1-2,-,CASRIEERDSFNYGYTF,TGTGCAAGTCGCATAGAGGAACGGGACAGTTTTAACTATGGCTACACCTTC
-,TRBV5-1,TRBJ1-1,-,CASSLSRGNTEAFF,TGCGCCAGCAGCTTGTCCCGGGGTAACACTGAAGCTTTCTTT
-,TRBV20-1,TRBJ2-7,-,CSGRLVTEQYF,TGCAGTGGGAGACTAGTTACCGAGCAGTACTTC
TRBD1,TRBV30,TRBJ1-1,-,CAWDGQGNTEAFF,TGTGCCTGGGACGGACAGGGGAACACTGAAGCTTTCTTT